This T cell receptor beta chain is drawn from a study of beta chain features in type 1 diabetes (dated by TCRdb to 2016 to 2019). Study-level background: No differences in mean age, gender distribution, total cell number or subset yield were found between patients and healthy donors. Whereas all 30 or so donors provided naive and central memory subsets, regulatory and stem cell-like memory subsets were isolated from just 8 patients and about eight healthy donors. Across all samples, some 110,000,000 sorted cells were examined, and cell number per subset correlated strongly with RNA yield. The study compared the TCRB repertoires of sorted circulating CD4+ T cell subsets in recently diagnosed type 1 diabetes patients with those in matched healthy donors. Results the study describes overall, beyond this receptor: Naive, central memory and regulatory TCRB repertoires appeared to be more alike among patients than among healthy donors. HLA sub-analyses involved small numbers of individuals, so any influence of HLA type on TCRB rearrangement remained unresolved. Shorter templates might have been favored by PCR, but patient and control samples were amplified and corrected together, so both groups would have been affected equally by any skew. Sequencing cDNA rather than genomic DNA could over-represent highly expressing activated cells, although activation and CD3 levels did not differ between groups. Type 1 diabetes patients showed a moderate but significant shortening of TCRB CDR3 length in all four CD4+ subsets. Fewer insertions and more nucleotide deletions at VDJ recombination sites were observed in patients with type 1 diabetes, implying thymic rearrangement abnormalities.

The High Capacity cDNA Reverse Transcription Kit was used to reverse transcribe all of the isolated RNA, meaning that expressed TCRB transcripts were what got sequenced. Naive, central memory and regulatory T cell samples underwent deep immunoSEQ sequencing, averaging about 3.3 million total reads per sample. Sorted cells were lysed in RLT buffer, and RNA was extracted using DNase-treated RNeasy Micro or Mini kits according to cell number. Each cell subset was processed separately to prevent cross-contamination, with patient and healthy donor samples processed together. The immunoSEQ multiplex PCR was used to amplify TCRB sequences from cDNA, yielding 87-bp fragments that span the CDR3 region. Sequencing of the amplicons was performed on the Illumina HiSeq platform. In the original analysis: Synthetic template baselines were used to correct PCR bias computationally, reads within Hamming distance 2 were collapsed, and singletons that could not be merged were discarded. Reads were aligned against IMGT to assign V, D and J genes, CDR3 length and insertions or deletions at six rearrangement sites. Within each subset, clonotype counts were normalized to sorted cell number, and only after that were true diversity and Gini coefficients computed with the tcR R package. Repertoire sharing was quantified using the overlap coefficient calculated on TCRB nucleotide sequences. Out-of-frame TCRB sequences from naive cells were analyzed to stand in for the pre-selection repertoire. Imported from immuneACCESS, the table was reduced by TCRdb to in-frame sequences with V and J called. These copies leave out some clones; in studies compared against another copy, an unresolved V gene accounts for under half, and the cause of the remainder is not known. That table is the source of V, J and clone size, and D and trimming were worked out from the DNA. The sample table records a few hundred thousand clones; approximately 24% of these occur just once. Together, the top ten hold about 0.012% of the sample.

As for this clone: Its antigen specificity is not known. No DNA is shown, since the ends of the CDR3 on it are uncertain; the CDR3 is the one TCRdb lists.

From the cysteine up to the phenylalanine, the CDR3 has a length of 15 residues. CDR1 is given as SEHNR and CDR2 as FQNEAQ, both from the germline V gene (reference sequence). Each donor gave one peripheral blood draw, about 110 mL on average, collected into heparinised tubes. A BD FACSAria II and a panel including CD45RO, CCR7, CD25, CD127, CD95 and CD27 were used to sort naive, central memory, regulatory and stem cell-like memory CD4+ T cells. Purity was above 98% for every sorted population. PBMCs were separated immediately by Lymphoprep density gradient centrifugation and were stained directly, without being cultured. So that batch effects would be minimized, each experiment stained and sorted samples in pairs, pairing one healthy donor with one patient.

The specimen was naive CD4+ T cells from blood. This sample's cell subset or site label indicates: true naive CD4+ T cells. The sequence derives from a woman aged 30 to 39 with type 1 diabetes. The V gene is TRBV7-9 and the J gene is TRBJ1-4. The CDR3 amino acid sequence is: CASSFGNGENEKLFF.